This TCR beta chain originates from a study of regulatory T cells (dated by TCRdb to the late 2010s). Regarding the study in general: T-cell receptor beta repertoires of sorted regulatory, conventional CD4+ and CD8+ T cells were compared between CD3G-deficient patients and healthy controls.

All CD3G-deficient patients had evidence of autoimmunity, which was more severe in two of the patients. At testing, patients were between 2 and 39 years old and showed lower naive and higher memory CD4+ and CD8+ T-cell proportions. The patient group comprised about 6 individuals with CD3G deficiency. Patient samples and clinical data were obtained from an international physician network spanning the United States, Europe and Asia. Ficoll density separation was used to isolate peripheral blood mononuclear cells. CD3+ CD8+ CD4- T cells were isolated on a FACSAria cell sorter. Remarks on this clone: Its antigen remains undetermined. No base quality information exists; no much larger clone differs at one position.

The research as a whole found: CD8+ T cells from patients showed a nonsignificant trend toward lower Shannon entropy than control CD8+ cells. In patients, repertoires had restricted unique TRB V-J pairs and skewed V and J gene usage, with regulatory T cells showing the most marked changes.

For the multiplex PCR, 52 forward TRBV primers and 13 reverse TRBJ primers were used, and amplification bias was corrected with both assay-based and computational methods. Rearranged TRB loci were amplified from genomic DNA by multiplex PCR within the immunoSEQ assay. Sequencing of the TRB amplicons was done on an Illumina HiSeq platform. In the source study's methods: Raw sequences were error-filtered and aligned to reference gene sequences by custom algorithms and were subsequently analyzed with the immunoSEQ online tools. The frequencies of productive and nonproductive TRB rearrangements were evaluated among unique sequences as well as among total sequences. Assessment of potential self-reactivity relied on the hydrophobicity of positions 6 and 7 in the TRB CDR3, along with their amino acid composition. For group comparisons, t tests, Mann-Whitney tests or two-way ANOVA were performed in Prism software. What TCRdb holds here is the immuneACCESS table cut down to in-frame rearrangements. Part of the clones is not present; checked against another copy, under half of the missing clones reflect an unresolved V gene, and the others are unexplained. V and J calls and clone size come straight from that table; D and trimming were deduced from the DNA. The sample includes approximately 2,000 clones, with less than 80% observed a single time. 33% of the sample comes from the top ten.

Taken from cysteine to phenylalanine, the CDR3 has 15 residues. The sequence is cut down to CDR3 DNA, 45 bases in frame from base 1. V loses 6 bases of germline sequence and J loses 3 bases, and the interval between the two ends is 16 bases. The germline V gene supplies CDR1 WSHSY and CDR2 SAAADI. The sequenced sample was CD8+ T cells sorted from blood. This TCR derives from a person in their thirties with CD3G deficiency. The chain joins TRBV10-2 to TRBJ2-3; the D region possibly corresponds to TRBD2 (6 bases align). The CDR3 region: CASREGRTVTDTQYF. In nucleotide form, the sequence is TGCGCCAGCAGAGAGGGGAGGACGGTTACAGATACGCAGTATTTT.